These 28 T cell receptor beta chains originate from one sample sequenced in a study of response to subunit inactivated influenza vaccine. TCRdb reprocessed the RT-PCR reads via MiXCR and lists one record per CDR3 protein. The sample has 540,000 or so distinct CDR3 sequences, 10% to 15% seen once. The source was PBMCs from blood, collected more than 35 days after vaccination. These receptors were obtained from a man over 45 who received an inactivated influenza vaccine.

This clonotype was seen a few times. The chain links TRBV25-1 to TRBJ1-1; D call uncertain. Germline loops: CDR1 MGHDK, CDR2 SYGVNS. The CDR3 runs 12 residues. V was clipped by 2 bases and J by 7 bases, with 8 bases between them. The CDR3 is CASSEPGFEAFF. The CDR3 DNA reads TGTGCCAGCAGTGAACCCGGCTTTGAAGCTTTCTTT.

In its sample, this clonotype was seen a few times. The rearrangement uses TRBV4-2 and TRBJ2-1; unclear D gene. The CDR3 runs to 18 residues. With 0 bases removed from V and 4 bases from J, the gap between germline ends came to 19 bases. Germline CDR1 is LGHNA and CDR2 is YNFKEQ. CDR3 DNA sequence: TGTGCCAGCAGCCAAGATGTGCCTTCGACGTTACATTACAATGAGCAGTTCTTC. It specifies CASSQDVPSTLHYNEQFF.

The rearrangement links TRBV7-8 to TRBJ2-1; D could derive from TRBD1 or TRBD2 (5 bases each). Per the germline V gene, CDR1 is SGHVS and CDR2 is FQNEAQ. The CDR3 is made up of 18 amino acids. V gave up 0 bases and J gave up 4 bases, with 19 bases separating them. The CDR3 DNA reads as TGTGCCAGCAGCTTAGCGCTTTCGGGGCAGCGCGTGTACAATGAGCAGTTCTTC. Protein: CASSLALSGQRVYNEQFF.

The table lists this clonotype with many counts. The chain has TRBV5-1 and TRBJ2-3, with D perhaps being TRBD1 or TRBD2 (7 bases each). Germline lookup yields CDR1 SGHRS and CDR2 YFSETQ. The CDR3 runs 16 residues. V gave up 0 bases and J gave up 1 base, with 12 bases separating them. The CDR3 nucleotides are TGCGCCAGCAGCTTGGAACCAGGGGGGGGCACAGATACGCAGTATTTT. Translating gives CASSLEPGGGTDTQYF.

This sequence joins TRBV7-2 and TRBJ1-2; D is ambiguous. V was trimmed by 1 base and J by 8 bases, leaving 14 bases between them. Germline CDR1 and CDR2: SGHTA and FQGNSA. The CDR3 loop spans 14 amino acids. CDR3: CASSLESAVQGYTF. CDR3 sequence (DNA): TGTGCCAGCAGCTTAGAGTCGGCTGTTCAGGGCTACACCTTC.

This clonotype occurred many times. The V and J genes are TRBV7-3 and TRBJ2-1; TRBD2 matches 8 bases. V dropped 5 bases and J dropped 7; count of bases not matched to a gene: 7. This CDR3 contains 14 residues. CDR1 and CDR2 (germline): SGHTA, FQGTGA. The CDR3 DNA is TGTGCCAGCAGCCGGGCCGGGACTAGTAATGAGCAGTTCTTC. Protein: CASSRAGTSNEQFF.

This clonotype was counted only a few times. The genes are TRBV5-1 and TRBJ2-1, with 8 bases matching TRBD2. From germline, CDR1 is SGHRS and CDR2 YFSETQ. The CDR3 runs 13 residues. V was clipped by 4 bases and J by 6 bases; unmatched bases: 3. In nucleotides, the CDR3 is TGCGCCAGCAGCCGCACTAGCGGCAATGAGCAGTTCTTC. Its protein is CASSRTSGNEQFF.

This clonotype appeared many times. The rearrangement joins TRBV7-6 to TRBJ2-7, with 10 bases that match TRBD1. V dropped 5 bases and J dropped 0; count of bases not matched to a gene: 4. The germline V gene encodes CDR1 SGHVS and CDR2 FNYEAQ. CDR3 length: 15 amino acids. The CDR3 protein is CASSLGDRGSYEQYF. In nucleotides, the CDR3 is TGTGCCAGCAGCCTGGGGGACAGGGGCTCCTACGAGCAGTACTTC.

V gene TRBV7-6 combines with J gene TRBJ2-6, with D maybe TRBD1 (5 bases). From germline, CDR1 is SGHVS and CDR2 FNYEAQ. V lost 2 bases, J lost 3 bases, and 14 bases lay in between. The CDR3 runs 17 residues. The DNA of the CDR3 is TGTGCCAGCAGCTTATGGCAGGGCCTGTTTGGGGCCAACGTCCTGACTTTC. Protein: CASSLWQGLFGANVLTF.

This clonotype was picked up a small number of times. V gene TRBV18 combines with J gene TRBJ2-3, with D unresolved. The length of the CDR3 is 14 residues. Germline V gives CDR1 KGHSH, CDR2 LQKENI. V gave up 3 bases and J gave up 2 bases, with 9 bases separating them. The CDR3 sequence: CASSPLDTTDTQYF. CDR3 bases: TGTGCCAGCTCACCTCTGGATACCACAGATACGCAGTATTTT.

The rearrangement links TRBV6-2 or TRBV6-3 to TRBJ2-7; a possible D gene is TRBD2 (5 bases). The CDR3 runs to 13 residues. Trimming left V 0 bases short and J 5 bases short, with 8 bases between. CDR1 is MNHEY and CDR2 is SVGEGT in the germline V gene. CDR3 sequence reads: CASSYSRANEQYF. The CDR3 DNA follows: TGTGCCAGCAGTTACTCGAGGGCAAACGAGCAGTACTTC.

This clonotype was counted a single time. V gene TRBV7-3 combines with J gene TRBJ2-2; possibly TRBD2 for D (5 bases). The CDR3 is 17 amino acids. Germline V CDR1 and CDR2: SGHTA, FQGTGA. Trimming took 2 bases from V and 0 from J, leaving 13 bases between them. CDR3 DNA sequence: TGTGCCAGCAGCTTATCTCAGCGGACCCCGAACACCGGGGAGCTGTTTTTT. Encoded protein: CASSLSQRTPNTGELFF.

This clonotype was seen a handful of times. V and J are TRBV7-2 and TRBJ2-1; D is possibly TRBD1 or TRBD2 (5 bases each). This CDR3 spans 14 amino acids. V lost 5 bases to trimming and J lost 3 bases, with 11 bases between them. Germline assignment: CDR1 SGHTA and CDR2 FQGNSA. This chain's CDR3 is CASSPGRLYNEQFF. CDR3 DNA sequence: TGTGCCAGCAGCCCGGGACGCCTCTACAATGAGCAGTTCTTC.

This clonotype has more than one count but fewer than ten. This rearrangement joins TRBV7-2 to TRBJ2-2; D possibly corresponds to TRBD1 (5 bases). Trimming took 1 base from V and 4 from J, leaving 13 bases between them. From germline, CDR1 is SGHTA and CDR2 FQGNSA. This CDR3 has 16 residues. CDR3 region: CASSLERWQGTGELFF. Here the CDR3 DNA reads TGTGCCAGCAGCTTAGAAAGGTGGCAGGGCACCGGGGAGCTGTTTTTT.

The chain joins TRBV3-1 to TRBJ2-1, with a weak D call TRBD1 (7 bases). There are 16 residues in the CDR3. V gave up 3 bases and J gave up 0 bases, with 12 bases separating them. Looked up from germline, CDR1 is LGHDT and CDR2 is YNNKEL (reference sequence). The CDR3 nucleotides are TGTGCCAGCAGCCAGAGGCGGGACAGCTCCTACAATGAGCAGTTCTTC. Residues: CASSQRRDSSYNEQFF.

The chain joins TRBV4-3 to TRBJ2-3; 8 bases map to TRBD2. The V gene end was trimmed by 1 base and the J gene end by 2 bases; junction bases not matched to a gene: 8. Per germline, CDR1 LGHNA and CDR2 YSLEER. The CDR3 is made up of 17 amino acids. CDR3 loop: CASSQVGRLAPTDTQYF. CDR3 DNA: TGCGCCAGCAGCCAAGTGGGGCGACTAGCGCCCACAGATACGCAGTATTTT.

This clonotype was counted between two and nine times. The V gene is TRBV11-2, the J gene TRBJ2-1, with D possibly matching TRBD2 (5 bases). Per germline, CDR1 SGHAT and CDR2 FQNNGV. Between the trimmed V and J ends, which lost 4 bases and 0 bases, there was a span of 16 bases. CDR3 length equals 17 residues. The CDR3 DNA is TGTGCCAGCAGCTCGGTTGTTCTAGCAGACTCCTACAATGAGCAGTTCTTC. Translated, it gives CASSSVVLADSYNEQFF.

V is TRBV7-9 and J is TRBJ2-1; 7 bases line up with TRBD2. This CDR3 has 16 residues. J was trimmed by 2 bases and V by 3 bases; bases with no gene match: 7. Per the germline V gene, CDR1 is SEHNR and CDR2 is FQNEAQ (reference sequence). In nucleotides, the CDR3 is TGTGCCAGCAGCTTCGGGGGGACCTACGCCTACAATGAGCAGTTCTTC. This translates into CASSFGGTYAYNEQFF.

This clonotype was counted a few times. J is TRBJ1-2 and V is TRBV20-1, with D tentatively TRBD1 (6 bases). The CDR3 is 12 amino acids. Trimming took 6 bases from V and 7 from J, leaving 15 bases between them. CDR1 and CDR2 (germline): DFQATT, SNEGSKA (reference sequence). This CDR3 reads CSAPPNRVGYTF. As DNA, the CDR3 is TGCAGTGCCCCGCCGAACAGGGTTGGCTACACCTTC.

This clonotype was counted a few times. The CDR3 DNA sequence: TGTGCCAGCAGTTTTGGGGCTGCGGGAGTCAATGGGGGGACCCAGTACTTC. It is translated as CASSFGAAGVNGGTQYF. V is TRBV12-3 or TRBV12-4 and J is TRBJ2-5, with TRBD2 matching over 7 bases. V was pared by 3 bases and J by 7 bases, with 17 bases of the junction left unmatched. The CDR3 has 17 amino acids.

This clonotype was observed many times. The chain combines TRBV29-1 with TRBJ2-7; 7 bases line up with TRBD2. There are 14 residues in the CDR3. The J segment lost 3 bases and the V segment lost 1 base, leaving 6 bases of the junction unmatched. CDR1 is SQVTM and CDR2 is ANQGSEA in the germline V gene. CDR3 DNA: TGCAGCGTTGAAGGGGAGGGAAGAAACTACGAGCAGTACTTC. Protein product: CSVEGEGRNYEQYF.

In its sample, this clonotype was seen many times. The chain employs TRBV12-3 or TRBV12-4 and TRBJ2-7; the match to TRBD1 covers 9 bases. The CDR3 covers 16 residues. Unmatched junction bases numbered 10, after V lost 5 bases and J lost 2 bases. CDR3 in amino acids: CASSAMEGTGPYEQYF. DNA of the CDR3: TGTGCCAGCAGTGCAATGGAGGGGACAGGGCCCTACGAGCAGTACTTC.

Only a few counts were recorded for this clonotype. This chain joins TRBV12-3 or TRBV12-4 and TRBJ2-1; the match to TRBD1 covers 9 bases. The trim removed 6 bases at V and 3 bases at J, leaving 9 bases unmatched. The CDR3 covers 16 residues. The CDR3 spells CASRRTGTGHYNEQFF. CDR3 bases: TGTGCCAGCAGACGAACCGGGACAGGGCACTACAATGAGCAGTTCTTC.

This clonotype was detected a few times. The CDR3 DNA sequence: TGTGCCAGCACTGGACTAGCGGGAGGTGGTGGGGAGCTGTTTTTT. Its protein product is CASTGLAGGGGELFF. The chain carries TRBV2 and TRBJ2-2; TRBD2 agrees at 14 bases. In germline, CDR1 is SNHLY, CDR2 FYNNEI. With 7 bases clipped from V and 8 bases from J, the junction kept 6 bases outside the gene matches. This CDR3 spans 15 amino acids.

This clonotype was picked up many times. The chain carries TRBV28 and TRBJ2-3; the D call may be TRBD1 or TRBD2 (5 bases each). The V gene's germline CDR1 is MDHEN and CDR2 SYDVKM. CDR3 length: 16 amino acids. V lost 6 bases and J lost 3, with 19 bases in between. CDR3 coding DNA: TGTGCCAGCAGCCCACCTTTGAGGGGCGGGACAGATACGCAGTATTTT. This sequence encodes CASSPPLRGGTDTQYF.

This clonotype was recorded at least ten times. This sequence joins TRBV6-5 and TRBJ2-7, with D perhaps TRBD1 (6 bases). This CDR3 has 14 amino acids. Germline CDR1 is MNHEY and CDR2 is SVGAGI. Trimming took off 2 bases at V and 0 bases at J, with 8 bases between the two ends. CDR3 sequence: CASSYGTTSYEQYF. Written as DNA, the CDR3 is TGTGCCAGCAGTTACGGGACAACCTCCTACGAGCAGTACTTC.

This chain uses TRBV20-1 with TRBJ2-5; D tentatively fits TRBD1 or TRBD2 (5 bases each). The CDR3 covers 13 residues. The V and J ends lost 2 bases and 4 bases respectively, with 11 bases between them. CDR1 is DFQATT, CDR2 SNEGSKA, per germline (reference sequence). CDR3 sequence reads: CSARNPGTETQYF. The CDR3 bases are TGCAGTGCTAGAAATCCCGGGACAGAGACCCAGTACTTC.

DNA for the CDR3: TGCAGCGTGAGGAGCGGGATACGTGGCGAGCAGTACTTC. Its translation: CSVRSGIRGEQYF. This rearrangement joins TRBV29-1 to TRBJ2-7, with TRBD2 matching over 7 bases. The CDR3 sequence is 13 residues long. Germline-derived CDR1 and CDR2 are SQVTM and ANQGSEA. V lost 6 bases, J lost 6 bases, and 11 bases stayed unmatched.